The 5 T cell receptor beta chains listed next were all sequenced from one sample in a study of blood T cell repertoires in COVID-19. TCRdb keeps only in-frame clones here, not all; method: immunoSEQ multiplex PCR. This table holds about 72,000 clones, 91% found once. Source material: peripheral blood. Receptors were obtained from a woman in her fifties or sixties with active COVID-19.

Only one count was recorded for this clone. The rearrangement uses TRBV28 and TRBJ2-2; D uncertain. The CDR3 extends over 15 amino acids. Germline loops: CDR1 MDHEN, CDR2 SYDVKM. V lost 5 bases and J 3 bases, leaving 13 bases between the germline ends. CDR3 residues: CASSLEYLDTGELFF. For the CDR3, the DNA is TGTGCCAGCAGTCTAGAGTATCTGGACACCGGGGAGCTGTTTTTT.

Only a few counts were recorded for this clone. This sequence joins TRBV5-1 and TRBJ2-2, with TRBD2 as a possible D gene (6 bases). There are 15 residues in the CDR3. V was pared by 4 bases and J by 2 bases, with 12 bases between. Germline assignment: CDR1 SGHRS and CDR2 YFSETQ. This CDR3 reads CASSPGTFNTGELFF. DNA of the CDR3: TGCGCCAGCAGCCCCGGGACTTTCAACACCGGGGAGCTGTTTTTT.

The chain carries TRBV23-1 and TRBJ2-5; no firm D call. TRBV23-1 is recorded as an ORF, its role being uncertain. The length of the CDR3 is 16 residues. Trimming removed 4 bases at V and 5 bases at J, with 20 bases between. The CDR3 DNA sequence: TGCGCCAGCAGTCCCCCTTATTACCCCAGGTGGGAGACCCAGTACTTC. Protein: CASSPPYYPRWETQYF.

CDR3 protein: CASSETWANQPQHF. CDR3 nucleotides: TGTGCCAGCAGTGAAACATGGGCCAATCAGCCCCAGCATTTT. The chain joins TRBV6-1 to TRBJ1-5, with unresolved D. V lost 2 bases and J 3 bases, leaving 8 bases between the germline ends. The CDR3 sequence is 14 residues long. The germline V gene has CDR1 MNHNS and CDR2 SASEGT.

For the CDR3, the DNA is TGCGCCAGCAGCTTTACTAGCGGGGGCTCCTACGAGCAGTACTTC. Translated, it gives CASSFTSGGSYEQYF. The chain combines TRBV5-1 with TRBJ2-7, with TRBD2 identical over 11 bases. With 2 bases clipped from V and 0 bases from J, the junction kept 1 base outside the gene matches. CDR3 size: 15 residues. Germline V gene sequence: CDR1 SGHRS, CDR2 YFSETQ.